A single sample is the source of the 14 T cell receptor beta chains below, sequenced in a study of blood T cell repertoires in COVID-19. Method: immunoSEQ multiplex PCR; TCRdb's copy keeps in-frame clones and lacks some. The sample holds 95,000 or so clones, 75% to 85% seen once. The sample comprised peripheral blood. These receptor sequences come from a man older than 75 with COVID-19, enrolled during active disease.

This clone was detected only once. This rearrangement joins TRBV29-1 to TRBJ2-3, with D uncertain. Per the germline V gene, CDR1 is SQVTM and CDR2 is ANQGSEA. V was clipped by 4 bases and J by 0 bases, with 5 bases between them. The CDR3 has 12 residues. The CDR3 region is CSVGPSTDTQYF. The DNA of the CDR3 is TGCAGCGTTGGGCCTAGCACAGATACGCAGTATTTT.

CDR3 residues: CASSREGGRELFF. The CDR3 DNA follows: TGTGCCAGCAGCCGTGAAGGAGGCCGGGAGCTGTTTTTT. The V and J genes are TRBV7-3 and TRBJ2-2; possibly TRBD2 for D (5 bases). V lost 5 bases to trimming and J lost 9 bases, with 13 bases between them. Germline CDR1 reads SGHTA; CDR2 reads FQGTGA. The CDR3 consists of 13 residues.

This sequence joins TRBV19 and TRBJ1-3, with D possibly matching TRBD1 (5 bases). The V gene lost 7 bases and the J gene lost 3 bases, with 19 bases spanning the gap. Germline CDR1 and CDR2: LNHDA and SQIVND (reference sequence). The CDR3 spans 16 residues. The DNA of the CDR3 is TGTGCCAGTACCACCTTCACCCAGGGATTTGGAAACACCATATATTTT. Translated, it gives CASTTFTQGFGNTIYF.

The CDR3 coding sequence is TGTGCCAGCAGCTTGGCGGTGAGCTCCTACGAGCAGTACTTC. Translating it yields CASSLAVSSYEQYF. The V call is TRBV7-9, the J call TRBJ2-7; no reliable D call. This CDR3 is 14 amino acids long. Trimming took off 3 bases at V and 0 bases at J, with 9 bases between the two ends. Germline V gene lookup returns CDR1 SEHNR and CDR2 FQNEAQ (reference sequence).

The V gene is TRBV7-3, the J gene TRBJ2-1, with 14 nucleotides matching TRBD2. With V trimmed by 5 bases and J by 6 bases, 9 bases remained unmatched. Germline V CDR1 and CDR2: SGHTA, FQGTGA. The CDR3 runs 17 residues. This chain's CDR3 is CASSPGRLAGGINEQFF. The CDR3 DNA sequence: TGTGCCAGCAGCCCCGGGAGACTAGCGGGGGGGATCAATGAGCAGTTCTTC.

The sample holds one count of this clone. The J gene is TRBJ2-1, the V gene TRBV7-2; 8 nucleotides agree with TRBD1. The J segment lost 7 bases and the V segment lost 1 base, leaving 12 bases of the junction unmatched. Germline CDR1 reads SGHTA; CDR2 reads FQGNSA. CDR3 size: 17 residues. The CDR3 nucleotides read TGTGCCAGCAGCTTAGTTGGCAGGGGGCATCTCTTTAATGAGCAGTTCTTC. This sequence encodes CASSLVGRGHLFNEQFF. Full variable domain (outside the CDR3, taken from reference TRBV7-2 and TRBJ2-1): GAGVSQSPSNKVTEKGKDVELRCDPISGHTALYWYRQSLGQGLEFLIYFQGNSAPDKSGLPSDRFSAERTGGSVSTLTIQRTQQEDSAVYLCASSLVGRGHLFNEQFFGPGTRLTVL.

The chain links TRBV30 to TRBJ1-2; D not resolved. Trimming removed 0 bases from V and 2 bases from J, with 7 bases in between. The CDR3 has 13 amino acids. Germline-derived CDR1 and CDR2 are GTSNPN and SVGIG (reference sequence). The CDR3 sequence: CAWSVNNNYGYTF. CDR3 nucleotide sequence: TGTGCCTGGAGTGTCAACAACAACTATGGCTACACCTTC.

The chain combines TRBV7-2 with TRBJ2-3; TRBD2 matches 8 bases. The CDR3 consists of 14 residues. The V segment lost 2 bases and the J segment 4 bases; nucleotides outside the gene matches: 2. From germline, CDR1 is SGHTA and CDR2 FQGNSA. CDR3: CASSLSGGPDTQYF. For the CDR3, the DNA is TGTGCCAGCAGCTTAAGCGGGGGACCAGATACGCAGTATTTT.

The sample holds one count of this clone. The gene calls are TRBV19 and TRBJ1-1; D perhaps matches TRBD1 (6 bases). CDR1 is LNHDA, CDR2 SQIVND, per germline (reference sequence). Between the trimmed V and J ends, which lost 8 bases and 0 bases, there was a span of 16 bases. This CDR3 contains 15 residues. CDR3 sequence: CASREPGQMNTEAFF. The CDR3 bases are TGTGCCAGTCGGGAACCGGGACAAATGAACACTGAAGCTTTCTTT.

There are a few counts of this clone. The chain is built from TRBV7-9 and TRBJ2-6, with 8 bases aligning to TRBD1. This CDR3 is 19 amino acids long. V lost 5 bases, J lost 5 bases, and 17 bases stayed unmatched. Germline V gene lookup returns CDR1 SEHNR and CDR2 FQNEAQ (reference sequence). CDR3 loop: CASSADRALYTLWANVLTF. The CDR3 region has the DNA TGTGCCAGCAGCGCGGACAGGGCACTATATACACTCTGGGCCAACGTCCTGACTTTC.

The V gene is TRBV3-1 (or the pseudogene TRBV3-2), the J gene TRBJ2-1, with D perhaps matching TRBD1 (6 bases). V dropped 1 base and J dropped 6 bases, with 13 bases sitting between them. Germline-derived CDR1 and CDR2 are LGHDT and YNNKEL (reference sequence). The CDR3 is 15 residues long. CDR3 bases: TGTGCCAGCAGCCAAGCCTACCGGGACACCAATGAGCAGTTCTTC. This translates into CASSQAYRDTNEQFF.

The chain has TRBV15 and TRBJ2-1, with 9 positions matching TRBD2. In germline, CDR1 is LNHNV, CDR2 YYDKDF (reference sequence). Trimming cost V 5 bases and J 7 bases; bases outside gene matches: 9. This CDR3 has 15 amino acids. CDR3 sequence (DNA): TGTGCCACCAGCCCGACTAGCGGAATATGGAATGAGCAGTTCTTC. Its translation: CATSPTSGIWNEQFF.

This chain connects TRBV6-2 or TRBV6-3 to TRBJ2-2, with TRBD1 identical over 8 bases. The CDR3 loop spans 16 amino acids. Trimming at V came to 6 bases and at J to 6 bases, leaving 12 bases not matched to a gene. Germline-derived CDR1 and CDR2 are MNHEY and SVGEGT. The CDR3 sequence is CASSTEGQGSAGELFF. The CDR3 DNA reads TGTGCCAGCAGCACCGAAGGACAGGGAAGCGCCGGGGAGCTGTTTTTT.

The chain combines TRBV2 with TRBJ2-1; 8 nucleotides agree with TRBD2. The CDR3 has 17 amino acids. The V gene end was trimmed by 2 bases and the J gene end by 8 bases; junction bases not matched to a gene: 14. From germline, CDR1 is SNHLY and CDR2 FYNNEI. The CDR3 region has the DNA TGTGCCAGCAGTGAAAGGCCGCCGGGAGGGCCGGGCGATGAGCAGTTCTTC. Translating gives CASSERPPGGPGDEQFF.